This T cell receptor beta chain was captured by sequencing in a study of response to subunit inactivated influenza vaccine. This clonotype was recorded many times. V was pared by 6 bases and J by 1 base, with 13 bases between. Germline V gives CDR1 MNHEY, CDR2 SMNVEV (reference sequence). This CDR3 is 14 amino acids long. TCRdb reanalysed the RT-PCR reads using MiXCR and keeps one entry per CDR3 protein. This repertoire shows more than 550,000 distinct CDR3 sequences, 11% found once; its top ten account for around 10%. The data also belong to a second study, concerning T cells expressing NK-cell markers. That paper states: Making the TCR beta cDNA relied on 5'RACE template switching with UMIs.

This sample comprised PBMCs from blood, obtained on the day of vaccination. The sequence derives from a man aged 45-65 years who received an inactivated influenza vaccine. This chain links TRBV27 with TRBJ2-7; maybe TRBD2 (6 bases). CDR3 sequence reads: CASRPGGVSYEQYF. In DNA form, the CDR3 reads TGTGCCAGCAGGCCAGGCGGGGTTTCCTACGAGCAGTACTTC.